Listed below are T cell receptor beta chains from one sample, sequenced in a study of CD8 T cells in Susac syndrome. From the immunoSEQ multiplex PCR reads, TCRdb called clonotypes with MiXCR, one entry per CDR3 protein. In the table there are approximately 120,000 distinct CDR3 sequences, approximately 90% of which are singletons. Material for sequencing was CD8+ T cells from PBMCs. The source is a human donor with multiple sclerosis. The CDR3 runs from the conserved cysteine through the conserved F or W. The order of the fields is D gene, clone size, V gene, J gene, CDR3 DNA, CDR3 protein. A D gene is named only where the DNA matches it firmly. Expanded clones are given a class, and other clones once, few, many or no size at all.

D gene: TRBD1
clone size: once
V gene: TRBV7-9
J gene: TRBJ1-1
CDR3 DNA: TGTGCCAGCAGCTCGACAGGGTCGAACACTGAAGCTTTCTTT
CDR3 protein: CASSSTGSNTEAFF

D gene: -
clone size: -
V gene: TRBV6-5
J gene: TRBJ1-1
CDR3 DNA: TGTGCCAGCAGTTACTCGCAGTTCATGAACACTGAAGCTTTCTTT
CDR3 protein: CASSYSQFMNTEAFF

D gene: -
clone size: -
V gene: TRBV19
J gene: TRBJ2-1
CDR3 DNA: TGTGCCAGTAGTCCAACAGGGCGGGGGCAGTTCTTC
CDR3 protein: CASSPTGRGQFF

D gene: TRBD2
clone size: -
V gene: TRBV20-1
J gene: TRBJ2-3
CDR3 DNA: TGCAGTGCTACCCGACTCCCCCCTAGCGGGATCGTGGAAAATACGCAGTATTTT
CDR3 protein: CSATRLPPSGIVENTQYF

D gene: -
clone size: -
V gene: TRBV5-4
J gene: TRBJ2-2
CDR3 DNA: TGTGCCAGCAGCTTGGCCGGCAGGGAGAACACCGGGGAGCTGTTTTTT
CDR3 protein: CASSLAGRENTGELFF

D gene: -
clone size: -
V gene: TRBV27
J gene: TRBJ1-1
CDR3 DNA: TGTGCCAGCAGTATAGGGACATTGAACACTGAAGCTTTCTTT
CDR3 protein: CASSIGTLNTEAFF

D gene: -
clone size: -
V gene: TRBV4-1
J gene: TRBJ1-3
CDR3 DNA: TGCGCCAGCAGCCAATCAGGCAACTCTGGAAACACCATATATTTT
CDR3 protein: CASSQSGNSGNTIYF

D gene: -
clone size: -
V gene: TRBV5-6
J gene: TRBJ1-1
CDR3 DNA: TGTGCCAGCAGCCCTACAGTACTATTTACTGAAGCTTTCTTT
CDR3 protein: CASSPTVLFTEAFF

D gene: -
clone size: few
V gene: TRBV18
J gene: TRBJ1-2
CDR3 DNA: TGTGCCAGCTCACCCCTCCCGGTCGATGGCTACACCTTC
CDR3 protein: CASSPLPVDGYTF

D gene: TRBD1
clone size: -
V gene: TRBV29-1
J gene: TRBJ2-3
CDR3 DNA: TGCAGCGTTGAACACGGGGACAGGGGGATAGATACGCAGTATTTT
CDR3 protein: CSVEHGDRGIDTQYF

D gene: -
clone size: -
V gene: TRBV5-6
J gene: TRBJ2-7
CDR3 DNA: TGTGCCAGCAGCCCGGACTGGGGTCGGCACGAGCAGTACTTC
CDR3 protein: CASSPDWGRHEQYF

D gene: -
clone size: -
V gene: TRBV6-5
J gene: TRBJ1-2
CDR3 DNA: TGTGCCACAAGGGGCTCTGGCTACACCTTC
CDR3 protein: CATRGSGYTF

D gene: TRBD1
clone size: -
V gene: TRBV27
J gene: TRBJ1-2
CDR3 DNA: TGTGCCAGCAGTTCCCTCGGACAGGGGTCGCATGGCTACACCTTC
CDR3 protein: CASSSLGQGSHGYTF

D gene: -
clone size: -
V gene: TRBV7-9
J gene: TRBJ1-1
CDR3 DNA: TGTGCCAGCAGCTTAGCCCACAGGGTCGCTTTCTTT
CDR3 protein: CASSLAHRVAFF

D gene: -
clone size: -
V gene: TRBV7-6
J gene: TRBJ2-3
CDR3 DNA: TGTGCCAGCAGCTTTTATCCTTCCAGCACAGATACGCAGTATTTT
CDR3 protein: CASSFYPSSTDTQYF

D gene: -
clone size: -
V gene: TRBV5-6
J gene: TRBJ2-7
CDR3 DNA: TGTGCCAGCAGCCTGACGGATTTTCGGTACGAGCAGTACTTC
CDR3 protein: CASSLTDFRYEQYF

D gene: -
clone size: -
V gene: TRBV2
J gene: TRBJ2-7
CDR3 DNA: TGTGCCAGCAGTGATGGGCCCGAGAGCTCCTACGAGCAGTACTTC
CDR3 protein: CASSDGPESSYEQYF

D gene: -
clone size: -
V gene: TRBV27
J gene: TRBJ2-7
CDR3 DNA: TGTGCCAGCAGTAACGGTCTGGCCTACGAGCAGTACTTC
CDR3 protein: CASSNGLAYEQYF

D gene: -
clone size: -
V gene: TRBV4-1
J gene: TRBJ1-1
CDR3 DNA: TGCGCCAGCAGCCAAGGGAGTAATGAAGCTTTCTTT
CDR3 protein: CASSQGSNEAFF

D gene: -
clone size: -
V gene: TRBV12-3/TRBV12-4
J gene: TRBJ1-1
CDR3 DNA: TGTGCCAGCACTGTCGGTGACACTGAAGCTTTCTTT
CDR3 protein: CASTVGDTEAFF

D gene: -
clone size: -
V gene: TRBV7-9
J gene: TRBJ1-4
CDR3 DNA: TGTGCCAGCAGCCAGACTGATTCCAATGAAAAACTGTTTTTT
CDR3 protein: CASSQTDSNEKLFF

D gene: TRBD2
clone size: -
V gene: TRBV9
J gene: TRBJ2-3
CDR3 DNA: TGTGCCAGCAGCGCTCCCGGTAGCGGGCTCACAGATACGCAGTATTTT
CDR3 protein: CASSAPGSGLTDTQYF

D gene: -
clone size: -
V gene: TRBV7-8
J gene: TRBJ2-5
CDR3 DNA: TGTGCCAGCAGCTTAGTCGGCGGAGAGACCCAGTACTTC
CDR3 protein: CASSLVGGETQYF

D gene: TRBD1
clone size: once
V gene: TRBV7-9
J gene: TRBJ2-1
CDR3 DNA: TGTGCCAGTGATCAGGGGGCCTTGGGCAATGAGCAGTTCTTC
CDR3 protein: CASDQGALGNEQFF

D gene: -
clone size: -
V gene: TRBV11-2
J gene: TRBJ2-7
CDR3 DNA: TGTGCCAGCAGCTCCTGGACGGGGGAGCAGTACTTC
CDR3 protein: CASSSWTGEQYF

D gene: -
clone size: -
V gene: TRBV28
J gene: TRBJ2-7
CDR3 DNA: TGTGCCAGCAGTTACGGCGAAGCCTACGAGCAGTACTTC
CDR3 protein: CASSYGEAYEQYF

D gene: TRBD1
clone size: -
V gene: TRBV10-2
J gene: TRBJ1-2
CDR3 DNA: TGCGCCTCCGGCACCAAGGGGGCTTCTGGCTACACCTTC
CDR3 protein: CASGTKGASGYTF

D gene: TRBD2
clone size: once
V gene: TRBV27
J gene: TRBJ2-5
CDR3 DNA: TGTGCCAGCAAGGCGGGAGACCAAGAGACCCAGTACTTC
CDR3 protein: CASKAGDQETQYF

D gene: -
clone size: -
V gene: TRBV12-3/TRBV12-4
J gene: TRBJ2-5
CDR3 DNA: TGTGCCAGCAGTTTAGAGGGAGAGACCCAGTACTTC
CDR3 protein: CASSLEGETQYF

D gene: TRBD2
clone size: once
V gene: TRBV20-1
J gene: TRBJ2-3
CDR3 DNA: TGCAGTGCTAGAGATCCAGCGGGGAGCACAGATACGCAGTATTTT
CDR3 protein: CSARDPAGSTDTQYF

D gene: -
clone size: -
V gene: TRBV27
J gene: TRBJ2-6
CDR3 DNA: TGTGCCAGCAGTTTAGGACGGAGCTCTGGGGCCAACGTCCTGACTTTC
CDR3 protein: CASSLGRSSGANVLTF

D gene: -
clone size: -
V gene: TRBV6-1
J gene: TRBJ2-5
CDR3 DNA: TGTGCCAGCAGTCCGGGTCAATTCTCAAAAGAAGAGACCCAGTACTTC
CDR3 protein: CASSPGQFSKEETQYF

D gene: -
clone size: -
V gene: TRBV28
J gene: TRBJ1-1
CDR3 DNA: TGTGCCAGCAGTTTGGTGGCGGTATGGAGCACTGAAGCTTTCTTT
CDR3 protein: CASSLVAVWSTEAFF

D gene: TRBD2
clone size: -
V gene: TRBV7-9
J gene: TRBJ2-1
CDR3 DNA: TGTGCCAGCAGCTCCCCCCCTAGCGGAGCCTCCTACAATGAGCAGTTCTTC
CDR3 protein: CASSSPPSGASYNEQFF

D gene: TRBD2
clone size: -
V gene: TRBV19
J gene: TRBJ2-7
CDR3 DNA: TGTGCCAGTAACCCCGGCGGGACTACCTATTACGAGCAGTACTTC
CDR3 protein: CASNPGGTTYYEQYF

D gene: -
clone size: -
V gene: TRBV5-6
J gene: TRBJ2-5
CDR3 DNA: TGTGCCAGCAGTACAGGAGAAGAGACCCAGTACTTC
CDR3 protein: CASSTGEETQYF